These 21 T cell receptor beta chains share one sample of origin, sequenced in a study of cytomegalovirus exposure and HLA in healthy donors. PCR used 60 Vbeta primers and 13 Jbeta primers. Some clones are missing from TCRdb's copy, which holds only in-frame ones; the method was immunoSEQ multiplex PCR. This sample yields tens of thousands of clones, of which around 70% are seen a single time; roughly 10% belongs to the top ten. Sequenced: PBMCs. These TCRs come from a woman aged 45 to 65 in good health and CMV-seropositive.

This clone came up a few times. This chain links TRBV5-4 with TRBJ2-1, with TRBD1 matching 7 bases. This CDR3 comprises 15 residues. Germline V gene sequence: CDR1 SGHNT, CDR2 YYREEE (reference sequence). The V segment lost 4 bases and the J segment 4 bases; nucleotides outside the gene matches: 8. This CDR3 is CASSRTTGIYNEQFF. The CDR3 coding sequence is TGTGCCAGCAGCCGTACGACAGGGATTTACAATGAGCAGTTCTTC.

This clone appeared a single time. V is TRBV6-5 and J is TRBJ1-2; 8 bases are shared with TRBD1. Germline loops: CDR1 MNHEY, CDR2 SVGAGI. After removal of 2 bases from V and 8 bases from J, the junction contained 10 bases not matched to a gene. The CDR3 totals 15 residues. The CDR3 bases are TGTGCCAGCAGTTACGAAACAGGGGGTAGCGGAGGCTACACCTTC. Encoded protein: CASSYETGGSGGYTF.

The V gene is TRBV27, the J gene TRBJ1-1; 9 nucleotides line up with TRBD1. From germline, CDR1 is MNHEY and CDR2 SMNVEV (reference sequence). The CDR3 runs to 14 residues. With 7 bases clipped from V and 6 bases from J, the junction kept 9 bases outside the gene matches. CDR3 sequence reads: CASTRDRDKAEAFF. CDR3 DNA sequence: TGTGCCAGCACCCGGGACAGGGATAAGGCTGAAGCTTTCTTT.

The chain combines TRBV4-1 with TRBJ1-1; 10 positions agree with TRBD1. In germline, CDR1 is MGHRA, CDR2 YSYEKL. This CDR3 comprises 16 residues. Unmatched junction bases numbered 12, after V lost 0 bases and J lost 11 bases. In nucleotides, the CDR3 is TGCGCCAGCAGCCAAGATCTCCTGACAGGGGGCAGTGGGGCTTTCTTT. Translating gives CASSQDLLTGGSGAFF.

The V gene is TRBV4-3, the J gene TRBJ2-7; 7 bases map to TRBD2. V dropped 1 base and J dropped 2; count of bases not matched to a gene: 5. The CDR3 totals 15 residues. The germline V gene encodes CDR1 LGHNA and CDR2 YSLEER. The CDR3 bases are TGCGCCAGCAGCCAAGTCACTGGGACTACCTACGAGCAGTACTTC. This codes for CASSQVTGTTYEQYF.

The chain employs TRBV28 and TRBJ1-6; maybe TRBD1 (6 bases). From germline, CDR1 is MDHEN and CDR2 SYDVKM. This CDR3 has 16 amino acids. Deletions cut 3 bases from V and 9 bases from J, with 18 bases between. CDR3 loop: CASSFFTGSSTSPLHF. The CDR3 nucleotides are TGTGCCAGCAGTTTTTTCACAGGGTCAAGTACTTCACCCCTCCACTTT.

This clone was recorded once. This sequence joins TRBV4-3 and TRBJ2-7; a possible D gene is TRBD2 (5 bases). This CDR3 region has 15 residues. Trimming removed 1 base from V and 4 bases from J, with 14 bases in between. Germline values: CDR1 LGHNA, CDR2 YSLEER. The CDR3 nucleotides read TGCGCCAGCAGCCAAGGGTCTAACGGGAAATACGAGCAGTACTTC. Its protein is CASSQGSNGKYEQYF.

The chain uses TRBV5-6 and TRBJ1-2; 9 nucleotides match TRBD1. This CDR3 spans 14 amino acids. Germline-derived CDR1 and CDR2 are SGHDT and YYEEEE. J lost 7 bases, V lost 4 bases, and 8 bases had no gene match. CDR3 region: CASSPGQGLGGYTF. CDR3 coding DNA: TGTGCCAGCAGCCCCGGACAGGGGCTGGGTGGCTACACCTTC.

Only a few counts were recorded for this clone. The V and J genes are TRBV4-3 and TRBJ1-4; D may be TRBD1 (5 bases). Germline V gene sequence: CDR1 LGHNA, CDR2 YSLEER. The CDR3 contains 18 residues. V was trimmed by 4 bases and J by 5 bases, leaving 23 bases between them. CDR3 amino acids: CASSRAGLTIGENEKLFF. In nucleotides, the CDR3 is TGCGCCAGCAGCCGCGCGGGACTCACCATCGGGGAGAATGAAAAACTGTTTTTT.

The genes are TRBV6-5 and TRBJ1-2, with a weak D call TRBD1 (6 bases). Germline assignment: CDR1 MNHEY and CDR2 SVGAGI. The CDR3 loop spans 14 amino acids. V lost 4 bases and J lost 2, with 11 bases in between. The CDR3 bases are TGTGCCAGCAGTTCCCGACAGGAAAACTATGGCTACACCTTC. It codes for CASSSRQENYGYTF.

V usage is TRBV4-1 and J usage is TRBJ1-2; D might be TRBD1 (5 bases). This CDR3 comprises 15 residues. With 2 bases removed from V and 7 bases from J, the gap between germline ends came to 17 bases. Germline assignment: CDR1 MGHRA and CDR2 YSYEKL. The DNA of the CDR3 is TGCGCCAGCAGCCAAATTGGCGGGGCTCGCGGTGGCTACACCTTC. It specifies CASSQIGGARGGYTF.

The chain couples TRBV27 to TRBJ2-1; 10 nucleotides align to TRBD2. This CDR3 has 15 amino acids. V trimming: 6 bases; J trimming: 12 bases; junction bases outside the gene matches: 14. Per the germline V gene, CDR1 is MNHEY and CDR2 is SMNVEV (reference sequence). CDR3 nucleotides: TGTGCCAGCAGGCCCGGTTCCCTTCCTAGCGGGGGGCAGTTCTTC. As protein: CASRPGSLPSGGQFF.

The sample holds a few counts of this clone. The gene calls are TRBV7-2 and TRBJ1-6; D not certain. This CDR3 region has 15 residues. The V end was cut by 5 bases, the J end by 7 bases, with 15 bases between. Per germline, CDR1 SGHTA and CDR2 FQGNSA. The DNA for the CDR3 is TGTGCCAGCAGCGGGCGGGCAGTCGCGAATTCACCCCTCCACTTT. Its protein product is CASSGRAVANSPLHF.

The rearrangement joins TRBV5-4 to TRBJ2-2; 8 bases fit TRBD1. The CDR3 is made up of 16 amino acids. V was clipped by 5 bases and J by 2 bases; unmatched bases: 8. The germline V gene has CDR1 SGHNT and CDR2 YYREEE (reference sequence). CDR3 loop: CASSHAGGSNTGELFF. The CDR3 DNA sequence: TGTGCCAGCAGTCATGCAGGGGGCTCTAACACCGGGGAGCTGTTTTTT.

The chain is built from TRBV29-1 and TRBJ2-7, with 9 bases that match TRBD1. Germline V gene data show CDR1 as SQVTM and CDR2 as ANQGSEA. After removal of 6 bases from V and 5 bases from J, the junction contained 14 bases not matched to a gene. The CDR3 is 15 amino acids. The CDR3 nucleotides are TGCAGCGTCGGACTCCTAGGGACAGGGCCCCACGAGCAGTACTTC. The encoded protein is CSVGLLGTGPHEQYF.

The chain uses TRBV6-5 and TRBJ2-7; a weak D match, TRBD1 (6 bases). CDR3 length: 15 amino acids. V lost 0 bases, J lost 5 bases, and 14 bases lay in between. In germline, CDR1 is MNHEY, CDR2 SVGAGI. CDR3 amino acids: CASSYSYYRENEQYF. The CDR3 DNA sequence: TGTGCCAGCAGTTACTCTTATTACAGGGAAAACGAGCAGTACTTC.

The V call is TRBV28, the J call TRBJ2-3, with 8 bases that match TRBD2. From germline, CDR1 is MDHEN and CDR2 SYDVKM. The CDR3 loop spans 17 amino acids. The J segment lost 0 bases and the V segment lost 5 bases, leaving 10 bases of the junction unmatched. The chain's CDR3 is CASSPTSVWLSTDTQYF. For the CDR3, the DNA is TGTGCCAGCAGTCCGACTAGCGTTTGGCTCAGCACAGATACGCAGTATTTT.

The chain joins TRBV19 to TRBJ1-3; tentatively, D is TRBD1 (5 bases). V was clipped by 9 bases and J by 5 bases, with 11 bases between them. The CDR3 loop spans 12 amino acids. The germline V gene has CDR1 LNHDA and CDR2 SQIVND (reference sequence). CDR3: CASRDFRNTIYF. The CDR3 DNA reads as TGTGCCAGCAGGGATTTTAGAAACACCATATATTTT.

The chain links TRBV10-1 to TRBJ1-6; weak D call: TRBD1 (6 bases). Per the germline V gene, CDR1 is WNHNN and CDR2 is SYGVQD (reference sequence). The CDR3 consists of 14 residues. V was shortened by 2 bases and J by 8 bases, with 10 bases between the two germline ends. The CDR3 DNA follows: TGCGCCAGCAGTGAGACAGGGAGGGATTCACCCCTCCACTTT. Residues: CASSETGRDSPLHF.

The chain has TRBV19 and TRBJ2-3; 7 positions agree with TRBD2. The CDR3 has 14 residues. V trimming: 1 base; J trimming: 4 bases; junction bases outside the gene matches: 2. Germline V gene data show CDR1 as LNHDA and CDR2 as SQIVND (reference sequence). The CDR3 protein is CASSIGTSADTQYF. The CDR3, as DNA: TGTGCCAGTAGTATAGGCACTAGCGCAGATACGCAGTATTTT.

V gene TRBV30 combines with J gene TRBJ1-2; 9 bases align to TRBD1. Germline V gene sequence: CDR1 GTSNPN, CDR2 SVGIG (reference sequence). V gave up 0 bases and J gave up 7 bases; unmatched junction bases: 3. There are 13 residues in the CDR3. CDR3 region: CAWSVLTGGGYTF. The CDR3 DNA reads TGTGCCTGGAGTGTACTGACAGGGGGTGGCTACACCTTC.